The source of this T cell receptor beta chain is a study of CDR3 diversity in severe acne (dated by TCRdb to about 2019). Regarding this clonotype: Its antigen remains unidentified. Per-base qualities were not stored, and no clone one base away is much larger.

The library relied on PCR. TCRdb lists the instrument as Illumina HiSeq 2000. TCRdb passed the public sequencing reads through fastp at Q25 and MiXCR, retaining productive beta sequences. Every entry covers one CDR3 protein and lists the most common genes and DNA from its rows. Recorded for this sample are roughly 93,000 distinct CDR3 sequences; 45% to 55% of them occurred a single time. Together, the top ten hold roughly 10% of the sample. The CDR3 runs 14 residues from the cysteine to the phenylalanine. The CDR3 DNA has 42 bases and is translated from base 1. At the junction V is shortened by 6 bases and J by 0 bases, with 9 bases in between. Based on the germline V gene, the CDR1 and CDR2 sequences are ENHRY and SYGVKD.

This sequence originates from a male donor with severe acne vulgaris. The chain was built from TRBV10-3 and TRBJ1-5; no D gene is confidently identified. The specimen was blood. The CDR3 loop reads CAISLGGSNQPQHF. The nucleotide sequence is given as TGTGCCATCAGCTTGGGCGGTAGCAATCAGCCCCAGCATTTT.